This T cell receptor beta chain was captured in a study of T cells expressing NK-cell markers (dated by TCRdb to about 2020). As for the study more broadly: TCR beta-chain repertoires were profiled in sorted CD3+CD56+NKG2C+, CD3+CD56+NKG2C- and CD3+CD56-NKG2C+ T-cell subsets from fewer than 10 donors. Randomly selected healthy volunteers, three men and five women, were used as the eight sequenced donors. Libraries were sequenced as 2 x 150 bp reads on Illumina HiSeq 2000/2500, MiSeq or NextSeq. Seven of the eight sequenced donors were HCMV-seropositive and one was HCMV-seronegative.

To determine HCMV serostatus, a commercial ELISA kit was used to detect HCMV-specific IgG in serum. Ficoll density gradient centrifugation was used to isolate peripheral blood mononuclear cells from blood. The instrument given in TCRdb is Illumina HiSeq 2000. TCR beta cDNA libraries were made by 5'RACE template switching that added a universal primer site and unique molecular identifiers. Synthesis of cDNA was primed from the TCR beta constant segment and was followed by two consecutive PCR amplification steps. The study's own analysis went as follows. Reads were demultiplexed and grouped by UMI with MIGEC, and clonotypes were assembled and quantified with MiTCR. To exclude erroneous sequences, only TCR cDNA sequences supported by at least two reads were retained. The tcR package was used for downstream repertoire analysis, and clonotypes were matched across fractions by CDR3 nucleotide sequence plus V segment. Antigen specificity was annotated against VDJdb with VDJmatch, allowing one amino acid substitution in CDR3. One entry per CDR3 protein sequence results from the TCRdb reprocessing of the reads, with DNA left out. What appears here as the V and J calls and clone size reflects TCRdb's work, not the paper's. The sample's clone listing holds 300,000 to 500,000 distinct CDR3 sequences. The ten largest account for about 10% of the sample.

The full study reports these points: Those dominant clonotypes were again the most abundant among CD3+CD56-NKG2C+ cells in a few donors, at about 28.3-65%. In six donors, the dominant CD3+CD56+NKG2C+ clonotypes were found to rank among the top 10 CD8+ clonotypes and to make up roughly 1.0-7.0% of CD8+ T cells. Whether the expanded NKG2C-expressing T cell clones were specific for HCMV antigens was left unclear.

In the case of this clonotype: Its antigen target is currently unknown.

From the cysteine through the phenylalanine, the CDR3 covers 17 amino acids. No DNA sequence was recorded. Reading the germline V gene (reference sequence) gives CDR1 SEHNR and CDR2 FQNEAQ. The sequence was collected from a woman in her 50s in good health. Donor details come from another sample of the same person, matched by shared clones. The sequence is built from TRBV7-9 and TRBJ2-2; TCRdb's D call of TRBD2 is untestable without DNA. The sequencing input was blood T cells: a sorted CD56 or NKG2C T cell subset, CD4+ or CD8+ T cells, or bulk PBMC T cells (not recorded which). The CDR3: CASSTSTSGRLFGELFF.